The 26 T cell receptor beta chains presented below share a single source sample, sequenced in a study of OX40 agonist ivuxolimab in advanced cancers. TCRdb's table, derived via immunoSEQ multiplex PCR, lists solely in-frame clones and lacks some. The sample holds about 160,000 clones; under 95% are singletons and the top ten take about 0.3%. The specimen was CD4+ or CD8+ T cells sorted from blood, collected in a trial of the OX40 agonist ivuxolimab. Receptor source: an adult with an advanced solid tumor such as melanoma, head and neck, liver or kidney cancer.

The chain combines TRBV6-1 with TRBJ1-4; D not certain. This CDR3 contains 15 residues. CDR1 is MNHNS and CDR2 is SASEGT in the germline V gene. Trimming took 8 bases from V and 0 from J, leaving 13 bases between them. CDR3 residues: CASRFAASTNEKLFF. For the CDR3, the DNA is TGTGCCAGCCGGTTCGCAGCGTCAACTAATGAAAAACTGTTTTTT.

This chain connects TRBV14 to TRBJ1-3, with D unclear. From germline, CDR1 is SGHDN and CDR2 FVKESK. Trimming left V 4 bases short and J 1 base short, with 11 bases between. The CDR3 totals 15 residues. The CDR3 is CASSPRTDSGNTIYF. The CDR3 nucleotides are TGTGCCAGCAGCCCCAGGACCGATTCTGGAAACACCATATATTTT.

CDR3 in amino acids: CASSLSANQPQHF. CDR3 in DNA: TGTGCCAGCAGCTTATCGGCTAATCAGCCCCAGCATTTT. This chain uses TRBV7-3 with TRBJ1-5; no firm D call. V gave up 2 bases and J gave up 4 bases, with 6 bases separating them. The CDR3 consists of 13 residues. Germline V CDR1 and CDR2: SGHTA, FQGTGA.

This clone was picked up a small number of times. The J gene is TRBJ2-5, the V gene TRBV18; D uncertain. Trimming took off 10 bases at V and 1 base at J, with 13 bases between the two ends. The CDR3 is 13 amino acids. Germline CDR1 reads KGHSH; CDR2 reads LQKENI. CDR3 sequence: CATTVVRQETQYF. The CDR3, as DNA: TGTGCCACGACCGTGGTCCGCCAAGAGACCCAGTACTTC.

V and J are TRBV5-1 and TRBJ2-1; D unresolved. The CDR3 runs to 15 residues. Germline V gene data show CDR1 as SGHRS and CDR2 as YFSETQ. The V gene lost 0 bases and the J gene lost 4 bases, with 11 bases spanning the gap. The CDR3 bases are TGCGCCAGCAGCTTGGCCAGTATCGCGTACAATGAGCAGTTCTTC. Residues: CASSLASIAYNEQFF.

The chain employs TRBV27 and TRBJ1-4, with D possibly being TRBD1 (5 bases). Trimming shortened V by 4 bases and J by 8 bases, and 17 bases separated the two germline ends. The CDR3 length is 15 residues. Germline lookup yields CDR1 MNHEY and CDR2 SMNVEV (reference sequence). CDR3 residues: CASSSLGTSTEKLFF. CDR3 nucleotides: TGTGCCAGCAGTTCCCTTGGGACCTCGACCGAAAAACTGTTTTTT.

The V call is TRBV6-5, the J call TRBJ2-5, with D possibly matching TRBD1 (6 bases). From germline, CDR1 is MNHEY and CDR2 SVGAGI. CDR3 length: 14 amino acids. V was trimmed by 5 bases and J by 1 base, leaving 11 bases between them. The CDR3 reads CASSRTVIQETQYF. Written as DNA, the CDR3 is TGTGCCAGCAGTAGGACAGTTATCCAAGAGACCCAGTACTTC.

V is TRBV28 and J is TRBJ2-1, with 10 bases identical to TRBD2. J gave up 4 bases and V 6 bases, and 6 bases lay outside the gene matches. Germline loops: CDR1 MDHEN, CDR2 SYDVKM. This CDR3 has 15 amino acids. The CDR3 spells CASRVLAGSYNEQFF. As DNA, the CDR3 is TGTGCCAGCAGGGTACTAGCGGGAAGTTACAATGAGCAGTTCTTC.

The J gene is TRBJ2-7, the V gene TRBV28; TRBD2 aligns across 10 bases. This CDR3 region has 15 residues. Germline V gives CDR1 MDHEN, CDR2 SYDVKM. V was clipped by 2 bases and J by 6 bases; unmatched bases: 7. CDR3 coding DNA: TGTGCCAGCAGTTTACCCTCCCGGACTAGCGGCGAGCAGTACTTC. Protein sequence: CASSLPSRTSGEQYF. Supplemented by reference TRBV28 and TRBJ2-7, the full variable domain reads DVKVTQSSRYLVKRTGEKVFLECVQDMDHENMFWYRQDPGLGLRLIYFSYDVKMKEKGDIPEGYSVSREKKERFSLILESASTNQTSMYLCASSLPSRTSGEQYFGPGTRLTVT.

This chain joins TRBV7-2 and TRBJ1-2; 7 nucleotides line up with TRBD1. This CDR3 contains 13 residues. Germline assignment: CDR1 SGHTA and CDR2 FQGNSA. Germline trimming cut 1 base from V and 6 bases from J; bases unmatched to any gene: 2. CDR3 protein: CASSLGGQNGYTF. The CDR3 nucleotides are TGTGCCAGCAGCTTAGGGGGACAGAATGGCTACACCTTC.

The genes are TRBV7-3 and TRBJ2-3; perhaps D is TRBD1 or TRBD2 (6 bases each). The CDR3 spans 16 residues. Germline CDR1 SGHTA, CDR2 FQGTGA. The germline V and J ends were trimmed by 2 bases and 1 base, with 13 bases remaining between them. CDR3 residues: CASSLVTGAGTDTQYF. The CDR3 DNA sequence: TGTGCCAGCAGCTTAGTTACGGGGGCGGGCACAGATACGCAGTATTTT.

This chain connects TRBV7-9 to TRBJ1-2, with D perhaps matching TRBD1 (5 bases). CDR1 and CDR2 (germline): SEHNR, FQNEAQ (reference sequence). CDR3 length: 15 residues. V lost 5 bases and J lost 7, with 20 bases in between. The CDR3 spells CASSARDDAYGGYTF. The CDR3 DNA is TGTGCCAGCAGCGCCCGGGACGACGCCTATGGTGGCTACACCTTC.

The CDR3 DNA reads TGTGCCAGCAGTTTATCATCAGGGAGCGGCTACACCTTC. Encoded protein: CASSLSSGSGYTF. The chain uses TRBV28 and TRBJ1-2; D is possibly TRBD1 (5 bases). Trimming left V 1 base short and J 8 bases short, with 11 bases between. The CDR3 consists of 13 residues. Per germline, CDR1 MDHEN and CDR2 SYDVKM.

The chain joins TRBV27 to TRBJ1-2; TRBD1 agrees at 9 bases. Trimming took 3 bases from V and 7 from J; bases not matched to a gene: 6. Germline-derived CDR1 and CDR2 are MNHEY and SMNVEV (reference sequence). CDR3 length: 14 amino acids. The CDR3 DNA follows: TGTGCCAGCAGTTTCGGGGACAGGGTAGGTGGCTACACCTTC. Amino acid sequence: CASSFGDRVGGYTF.

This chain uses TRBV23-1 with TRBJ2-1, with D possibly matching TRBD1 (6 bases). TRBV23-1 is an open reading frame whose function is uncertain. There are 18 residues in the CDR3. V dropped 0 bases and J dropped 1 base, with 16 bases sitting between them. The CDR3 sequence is CASSQSAGQGISYNEQFF. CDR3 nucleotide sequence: TGCGCCAGCAGTCAATCGGCTGGGCAGGGGATATCCTACAATGAGCAGTTCTTC.

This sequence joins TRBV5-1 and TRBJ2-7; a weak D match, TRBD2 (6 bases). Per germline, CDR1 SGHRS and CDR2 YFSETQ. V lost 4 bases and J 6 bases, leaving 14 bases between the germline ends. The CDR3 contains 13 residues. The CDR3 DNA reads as TGCGCCAGCAGCGGACCTTTCGGGAGCGAGCAGTACTTC. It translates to CASSGPFGSEQYF.

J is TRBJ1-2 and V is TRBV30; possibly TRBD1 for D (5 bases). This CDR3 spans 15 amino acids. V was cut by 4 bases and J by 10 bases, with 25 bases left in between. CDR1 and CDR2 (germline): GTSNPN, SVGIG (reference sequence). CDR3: CAWNKPEGGARAYTF. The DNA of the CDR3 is TGTGCCTGGAATAAACCCGAAGGAGGGGCGAGGGCCTACACCTTC.

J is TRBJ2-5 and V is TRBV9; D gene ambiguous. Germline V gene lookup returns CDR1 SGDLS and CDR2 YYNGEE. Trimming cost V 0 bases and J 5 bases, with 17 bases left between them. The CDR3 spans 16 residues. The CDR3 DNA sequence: TGTGCCAGCAGCGTAGGCTCACGGCCCGTGGGGGAGACCCAGTACTTC. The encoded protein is CASSVGSRPVGETQYF.

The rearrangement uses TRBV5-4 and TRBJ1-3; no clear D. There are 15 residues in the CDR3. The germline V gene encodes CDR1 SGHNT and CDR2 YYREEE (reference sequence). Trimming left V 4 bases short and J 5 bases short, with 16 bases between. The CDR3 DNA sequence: TGTGCCAGCAGCCAAAGTGGGGTCTTCCGAAACACCATATATTTT. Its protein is CASSQSGVFRNTIYF.

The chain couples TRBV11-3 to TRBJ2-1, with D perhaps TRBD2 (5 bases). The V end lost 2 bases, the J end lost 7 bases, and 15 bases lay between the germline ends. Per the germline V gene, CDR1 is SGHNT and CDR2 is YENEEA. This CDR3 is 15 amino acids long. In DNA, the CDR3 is TGTGCCAGCAGCTTATCTCTGATCTCGGGGAATGAGCAGTTCTTC. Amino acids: CASSLSLISGNEQFF.

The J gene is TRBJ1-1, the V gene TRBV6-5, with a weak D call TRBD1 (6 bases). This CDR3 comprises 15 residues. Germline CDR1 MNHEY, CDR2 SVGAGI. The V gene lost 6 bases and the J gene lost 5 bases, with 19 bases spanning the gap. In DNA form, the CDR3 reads TGTGCCAGCAGCATCAGAACAGGGAGAAGAACTGAAGCTTTCTTT. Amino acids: CASSIRTGRRTEAFF.

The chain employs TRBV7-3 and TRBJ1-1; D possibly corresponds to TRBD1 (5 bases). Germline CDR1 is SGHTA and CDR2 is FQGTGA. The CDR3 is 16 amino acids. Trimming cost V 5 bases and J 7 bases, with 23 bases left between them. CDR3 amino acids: CASSPKAPKGRDEAFF. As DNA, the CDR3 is TGTGCCAGCAGCCCTAAAGCACCAAAGGGGCGGGATGAAGCTTTCTTT.

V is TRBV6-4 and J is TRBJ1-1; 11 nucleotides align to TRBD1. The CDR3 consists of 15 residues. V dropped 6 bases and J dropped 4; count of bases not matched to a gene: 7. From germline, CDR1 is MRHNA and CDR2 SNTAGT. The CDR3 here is CASSPGTGGGTEAFF. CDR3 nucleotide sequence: TGTGCCAGCAGCCCCGGGACAGGGGGAGGCACTGAAGCTTTCTTT.

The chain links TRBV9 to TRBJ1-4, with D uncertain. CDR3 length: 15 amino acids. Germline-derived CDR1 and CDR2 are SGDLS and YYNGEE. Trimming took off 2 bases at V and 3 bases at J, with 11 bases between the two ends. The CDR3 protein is CASSVEGQPNEKLFF. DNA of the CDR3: TGTGCCAGCAGCGTCGAAGGGCAGCCTAATGAAAAACTGTTTTTT.

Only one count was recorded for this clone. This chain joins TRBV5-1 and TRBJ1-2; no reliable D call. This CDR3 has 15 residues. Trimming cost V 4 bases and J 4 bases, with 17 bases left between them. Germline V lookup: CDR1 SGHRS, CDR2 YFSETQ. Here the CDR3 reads CASSPDGSGSYGYTF. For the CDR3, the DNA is TGCGCCAGCAGCCCGGACGGTAGTGGCAGCTATGGCTACACCTTC.

CDR3 sequence reads: CASSSLGLLTGWSYNEQFF. DNA for the CDR3: TGTGCCAGCAGCTCCCTGGGTTTGCTGACAGGGTGGTCCTACAATGAGCAGTTCTTC. V usage is TRBV11-2 and J usage is TRBJ2-1, with 7 nucleotides matching TRBD1. The V and J ends lost 4 bases and 1 base, in that order; junction bases with no gene match: 16. Germline CDR1 and CDR2: SGHAT and FQNNGV. The CDR3 totals 19 residues.